The 16 T cell receptor beta chains listed next were all sequenced from one sample in a study of CD8+CD57+ T cells in acquired aplastic anemia. By flow cytometry, patients selected for sequencing had shown an expansion of CD8+CD57+ cells. For CDR3 and TCR beta VDJ profiling, genomic DNA was the template used. TCRdb processed the reads anew with MiXCR; each CDR3 protein has one entry. The sample lists some 200,000 distinct CDR3 sequences; 65% were seen once. Specimen: sorted CD4+, CD8+, or CD8+CD57+ T cells (not recorded which) from PBMCs. Receptors originate from a human donor with aplastic anemia.

This clonotype was seen a few times. The rearrangement joins TRBV20-1 to TRBJ2-1, with 9 bases matching TRBD2. The trim removed 5 bases at V and 10 bases at J, leaving 9 bases unmatched. This CDR3 is 13 amino acids long. The germline V gene encodes CDR1 DFQATT and CDR2 SNEGSKA (reference sequence). CDR3 residues: CSAEESGGSEQFF. CDR3 nucleotide sequence: TGCAGTGCTGAAGAAAGCGGGGGGTCGGAGCAGTTCTTC.

The chain is built from TRBV7-9 and TRBJ2-5; D remains unclear. The CDR3 has 14 residues. V gave up 0 bases and J gave up 5 bases, with 10 bases separating them. CDR1 is SEHNR and CDR2 is FQNEAQ in the germline V gene (reference sequence). This CDR3 is CASSLAVGWETQYF. CDR3 nucleotide sequence: TGTGCCAGCAGCTTAGCTGTAGGGTGGGAGACCCAGTACTTC.

A note on this clonotype: This may be a read error, as it is one base from a much larger clone. The chain recombines TRBV6-1 with TRBJ2-2, with 11 bases aligning to TRBD2. This CDR3 is built from 19 residues. Germline assignment: CDR1 MNHNS and CDR2 SASEGT. The CDR3 is CASSEAALAGGLFTGELLF. DNA of the CDR3: TGTGCCAGCAGTGAAGCTGCCCTAGCGGGGGGCCTCTTCACCGGGGAGCTGCTTTTT.

This chain joins TRBV12-3 or TRBV12-4 and TRBJ2-7; 7 nucleotides agree with TRBD2. V lost 5 bases, J lost 1 base, and 8 bases stayed unmatched. CDR3 length equals 15 residues. CDR3 protein: CASSPTRGRSYEQYF. CDR3 DNA sequence: TGTGCCAGCAGTCCCACCCGCGGGAGATCCTACGAGCAGTACTTC.

The chain combines TRBV19 with TRBJ2-7; TRBD2 aligns across 13 bases. In germline, CDR1 is LNHDA, CDR2 SQIVND (reference sequence). This CDR3 region has 15 residues. V lost 5 bases to trimming and J lost 7 bases; unmatched junction nucleotides: 8. In DNA form, the CDR3 reads TGTGCCAGTAGTGACAGACTAGCGGGAGGTAAAGAGCAGTACTTC. Encoded protein: CASSDRLAGGKEQYF.

This clonotype was detected only once. The rearrangement joins TRBV5-4 to TRBJ2-5; D may be TRBD1 (5 bases). The CDR3 is 14 amino acids. Germline assignment: CDR1 SGHNT and CDR2 YYREEE (reference sequence). The CDR3 DNA reads as TGTGCGACAGCAATAGGGCAGGTTGGTGAGACCCAGTACTTC. Encoded protein: CATAIGQVGETQYF. Drawing the rest from reference TRBV5-4 and TRBJ2-5, the complete variable domain is ETGVTQSPTHLIKTRGQQVTLRCSSQSGHNTVSWYQQALGQGPQFIFQYYREEENGRGNFPPRFSGLQFPNYSSELNVNALELDDSALYLCATAIGQVGETQYFGPGTRLLVL.

This clonotype was seen a few times. V usage is TRBV12-3 or TRBV12-4 and J usage is TRBJ2-7, with D maybe TRBD2 (5 bases). The CDR3 covers 15 residues. V lost 2 bases and J 7 bases, leaving 18 bases between the germline ends. The CDR3 DNA follows: TGTGCCAGCAGTTTACTCAACAGTGGTACGGGGGAGCAGTACTTC. This gives the protein CASSLLNSGTGEQYF.

The CDR3 is CASSEYPGNTEAFF. The CDR3 DNA reads TGTGCCAGCAGTGAATACCCAGGGAACACTGAAGCTTTCTTT. The V gene is TRBV2, the J gene TRBJ1-1; D is unclear. Germline V gives CDR1 SNHLY, CDR2 FYNNEI. This CDR3 comprises 14 residues. The germline V and J ends were trimmed by 2 bases and 1 base, with 8 bases remaining between them.

This clonotype appeared a few times. In DNA, the CDR3 is TGCAGTGCTAGAGATTCTGACAGGGTCTATGGCTACACCTTC. It yields the protein CSARDSDRVYGYTF. This chain uses TRBV20-1 with TRBJ1-2, with 7 bases lining up with TRBD1. Trimming removed 0 bases from V and 4 bases from J; junction bases left unmatched: 5. CDR3 length: 14 residues. Germline loops: CDR1 DFQATT, CDR2 SNEGSKA (reference sequence).

The chain links TRBV12-3 or TRBV12-4 to TRBJ2-3; TRBD1 agrees at 11 bases. The junction had 3 bases not matched to a gene; V was cut back by 6 bases and J by 4 bases. The CDR3 is 14 amino acids. The chain's CDR3 is CASRRTGGADTQYF. The CDR3 DNA follows: TGTGCCAGCAGAAGGACAGGGGGCGCAGATACGCAGTATTTT.

The chain employs TRBV6-5 and TRBJ2-7; perhaps TRBD2 as D (7 bases). Germline assignment: CDR1 MNHEY and CDR2 SVGAGI. This CDR3 contains 14 residues. Deletions cut 2 bases from V and 4 bases from J, with 12 bases between. DNA of the CDR3: TGTGCCAGCAGTTACGGGGGGGGCGGGTACGAGCAGTACTTC. Translating gives CASSYGGGGYEQYF.

The V gene is TRBV4-1, the J gene TRBJ2-1, with a possible D match to TRBD2 (7 bases). Germline lookup yields CDR1 MGHRA and CDR2 YSYEKL. V lost 0 bases to trimming and J lost 5 bases, with 17 bases between them. This CDR3 has 17 residues. CDR3 DNA sequence: TGCGCCAGCAGCCAAGAGGTGATGGGGGGGGGCCACAATGAGCAGTTCTTC. Its translation: CASSQEVMGGGHNEQFF.

This chain connects TRBV11-2 to TRBJ2-1, with D possibly matching TRBD1 (5 bases). Trimming removed 0 bases at V and 1 base at J, with 10 bases between. The CDR3 is made up of 16 amino acids. Germline assignment: CDR1 SGHAT and CDR2 FQNNGV. CDR3 region: CASSLEGLVSYNEQFF. In nucleotides, the CDR3 is TGTGCCAGCAGCTTAGAGGGGCTAGTTTCCTACAATGAGCAGTTCTTC.

Worth noting for this clonotype: The junction differs from germline at one of its ends, possibly a read error. This chain connects TRBV20-1 to TRBJ1-1; D is ambiguous. The V gene's germline CDR1 is DFQATT and CDR2 SNEGSKA (reference sequence). The CDR3 spans 14 residues. The CDR3 loop is CSAREANSNTEAFF. The CDR3 bases are TGCAGTGCTCGAGAAGCAAATTCGAACACTGAAGCTTTCTTT.

This clonotype was seen at least ten times. The J gene is TRBJ2-7, the V gene TRBV7-8; no definite D call. This CDR3 comprises 15 residues. V gave up 0 bases and J gave up 4 bases, with 13 bases separating them. Germline V lookup: CDR1 SGHVS, CDR2 FQNEAQ. CDR3 sequence: CASSLAPGWGYEQYF. CDR3 nucleotide sequence: TGTGCCAGCAGCTTAGCACCCGGTTGGGGATACGAGCAGTACTTC.

This clonotype has only a few counts. The chain joins TRBV15 to TRBJ2-2; no definite D call. The V end lost 2 bases, the J end lost 6 bases, and 10 bases lay between the germline ends. The CDR3 consists of 14 residues. In germline, CDR1 is LNHNV, CDR2 YYDKDF (reference sequence). In DNA, the CDR3 is TGTGCCACCAGCAGAACGCTAGGTTCCGGGGAGCTGTTTTTT. This gives the protein CATSRTLGSGELFF.